These 2 T cell receptor beta chains were sequenced from one sample in a study of blood T cell repertoires in COVID-19. Here immunoSEQ multiplex PCR was the method, and the copy in TCRdb shows in-frame clones only, minus some. The sample includes approximately 220,000 clones, about 83% of them seen just once. The sample taken for sequencing was peripheral blood. The receptors here all came from a man in his sixties who had recovered from COVID-19.

The count of this clone is one. This chain joins TRBV11-3 and TRBJ2-1, with 8 bases lining up with TRBD2. The ends lost 1 base at V and 8 bases at J; junction bases unmatched: 7. The CDR3 covers 15 residues. CDR1 and CDR2 (germline): SGHNT, YENEEA. The CDR3 region has the DNA TGTGCCAGCAGCTTAGGGAGCGGGAGAGGTGATGAGCAGTTCTTC. It encodes CASSLGSGRGDEQFF.

V gene TRBV18 combines with J gene TRBJ2-1; a possible D gene is TRBD1 (6 bases). Germline CDR1 reads KGHSH; CDR2 reads LQKENI. CDR3 length: 18 residues. V lost 6 bases to trimming and J lost 3 bases, with 24 bases between them. CDR3 sequence (DNA): TGTGCCAGCTCGAGTTTTGGACAGTCCGAGTCCTTCTACAATGAGCAGTTCTTC. It codes for CASSSFGQSESFYNEQFF.